This entry lists 19 T cell receptor beta chains sequenced from one sample in a study of response to subunit inactivated influenza vaccine (dated by TCRdb to the late 2010s). Library preparation was by RT-PCR. The sample was run on an Illumina HiSeq 2500. TCRdb ran its own pipeline on the public reads, namely fastp trimming at Q25 and MiXCR clone calling, and kept in-frame beta chains. Rows are combined by CDR3 protein, so each entry shows the most common genes and DNA. Within this sample are about 780,000 distinct CDR3 sequences, with about 18% of them counted one time only. The ten largest clones take up under 13% of the sample. Sequencing used PBMCs from blood, obtained roughly 5 days after vaccination. The origin of the receptors is a man aged 50 to 59 who received an inactivated influenza vaccine. Donor details come from another sample of the same person, matched by shared clones.

The CDR3 protein is CASSLDIYTEAFF. CDR3 sequence (DNA): TGTGCCAGCAGCCTGGACATCTACACTGAAGCTTTCTTT. V usage is TRBV7-9 and J usage is TRBJ1-1, with D tentatively TRBD1 (5 bases). Trimming cost V 5 bases and J 3 bases, with 10 bases left between them. The V gene's germline CDR1 is SEHNR and CDR2 FQNEAQ (reference sequence). The CDR3 extends over 13 amino acids.

This chain joins TRBV20-1 and TRBJ2-5; TRBD1 matches 7 bases. The CDR3 covers 14 residues. Germline trimming cut 6 bases from V and 4 bases from J; bases unmatched to any gene: 11. CDR1 and CDR2 from the germline V gene are DFQATT and SNEGSKA (reference sequence). The CDR3 sequence is CSATETGNRETQYF. The CDR3, as DNA: TGCAGTGCGACGGAGACAGGGAACCGAGAGACCCAGTACTTC.

J is TRBJ1-1 and V is TRBV6-2 or TRBV6-3; D possibly corresponds to TRBD1 (5 bases). The germline V gene encodes CDR1 MNHEY and CDR2 SVGEGT. This CDR3 region has 14 residues. V lost 6 bases, J lost 3 bases, and 14 bases lay in between. The CDR3 DNA follows: TGTGCCAGCAGGCCCGGGGGGACTTACACTGAAGCTTTCTTT. It is translated as CASRPGGTYTEAFF.

V is TRBV5-1 and J is TRBJ1-1, with D uncertain. The germline V gene has CDR1 SGHRS and CDR2 YFSETQ. There are 14 residues in the CDR3. Between the trimmed V and J ends, which lost 1 base and 2 bases, there was a span of 9 bases. In DNA, the CDR3 is TGCGCCAGCAGCTTGAACACCTACAACACTGAAGCTTTCTTT. Encoded protein: CASSLNTYNTEAFF.

This clonotype was found a few times. The chain couples TRBV5-1 to TRBJ2-6; tentative D call: TRBD1 (6 bases). Per the germline V gene, CDR1 is SGHRS and CDR2 is YFSETQ. This CDR3 is 15 amino acids long. Trimming took 6 bases from V and 2 from J, leaving 12 bases between them. CDR3 in amino acids: CASTEQGAGANVLTF. CDR3 in DNA: TGCGCCAGCACCGAACAGGGTGCTGGGGCCAACGTCCTGACTTTC.

The DNA for the CDR3 is TGCAGTGCTAGAGGGACTACAGGGGAGAGCTACGAGCAGTACTTC. Translation: CSARGTTGESYEQYF. The chain uses TRBV20-1 and TRBJ2-7, with D maybe TRBD1 (7 bases). This CDR3 has 15 amino acids. Germline V gene data show CDR1 as DFQATT and CDR2 as SNEGSKA (reference sequence). Trimming removed 1 base from V and 3 bases from J, with 16 bases in between.

The chain joins TRBV5-5 to TRBJ1-1; D uncertain. V lost 0 bases, J lost 8 bases, and 11 bases lay in between. CDR1 and CDR2 from the germline V gene are SGHKS and YYEKEE (reference sequence). This CDR3 is 13 amino acids long. The CDR3 is CASSLVGQTEAFF. CDR3 DNA: TGTGCCAGCAGCTTGGTCGGTCAGACGGAAGCTTTCTTT.

The J gene is TRBJ1-1, the V gene TRBV27; D might be TRBD1 (6 bases). The V end was cut by 8 bases, the J end by 1 base, with 17 bases between. The CDR3 loop spans 15 amino acids. Germline CDR1 MNHEY, CDR2 SMNVEV (reference sequence). The CDR3, as DNA: TGTGCCAGCCGAAAGACCTGGACAGAGAACACTGAAGCTTTCTTT. Its protein product is CASRKTWTENTEAFF.

CDR3 bases: TGTGCCAGCAGCCCCCGAAATCCGGGACTAGGAAGGGCCGATACGCAGTATTTT. Translating it yields CASSPRNPGLGRADTQYF. V usage is TRBV11-2 and J usage is TRBJ2-3; 8 bases are shared with TRBD2. The length of the CDR3 is 18 residues. The V gene's germline CDR1 is SGHAT and CDR2 FQNNGV. J lost 6 bases, V lost 5 bases, and 19 bases had no gene match.

The sample holds a few counts of this clonotype. The chain couples TRBV4-3 to TRBJ2-7; D possibly corresponds to TRBD1 (6 bases). This CDR3 has 15 residues. Trimming cost V 0 bases and J 0 bases, with 9 bases left between them. Germline V gives CDR1 LGHNA, CDR2 YSLEER. The DNA of the CDR3 is TGCGCCAGCAGCCAAGAAGGCAGGGGCTCCTACGAGCAGTACTTC. This translates into CASSQEGRGSYEQYF.

This chain connects TRBV10-1 to TRBJ2-1; 7 nucleotides match TRBD1. Germline loops: CDR1 WNHNN, CDR2 SYGVQD (reference sequence). V was clipped by 4 bases and J by 10 bases; unmatched bases: 13. CDR3 length: 15 residues. The DNA for the CDR3 is TGCGCCAGCAGTGGGTTGGCCGGGACAGCCCAGGAGCAGTTCTTC. It encodes CASSGLAGTAQEQFF.

This clonotype has a handful of counts. The chain has TRBV6-1 and TRBJ2-5; the D gene is possibly TRBD1 (7 bases). Trimming removed 6 bases at V and 4 bases at J, with 15 bases between. Per germline, CDR1 MNHNS and CDR2 SASEGT. The CDR3 length is 14 residues. CDR3 amino acids: CASSNRQGGETQYF. CDR3 in DNA: TGTGCCAGCAGCAACAGACAGGGAGGAGAGACCCAGTACTTC.

This clonotype has just a few counts. This chain joins TRBV7-9 and TRBJ2-7, with D maybe TRBD2 (6 bases). The ends were cut back, 10 bases at V and 3 bases at J, with 13 bases in the middle. The CDR3 length is 12 residues. CDR1 and CDR2 (germline): SEHNR, FQNEAQ (reference sequence). Here the CDR3 DNA reads TGTGCCACCCAGGGTAGCGGCTACGAGCAGTACTTC. This translates into CATQGSGYEQYF.

In its sample, this clonotype was seen a few times. The chain combines TRBV20-1 with TRBJ2-2, with D possibly TRBD2 on 5 matching bases. The CDR3 totals 14 residues. Germline V CDR1 and CDR2: DFQATT, SNEGSKA (reference sequence). The ends were cut back, 0 bases at V and 4 bases at J, with 9 bases in the middle. CDR3: CSARERASTGELFF. The CDR3 DNA reads TGCAGTGCTAGAGAGAGGGCAAGCACCGGGGAGCTGTTTTTT.

The chain carries TRBV10-3 and TRBJ2-7, with 7 bases matching TRBD2. Germline V CDR1 and CDR2: ENHRY, SYGVKD. This CDR3 has 15 residues. V shed 2 bases and J 1 base; nucleotides not matched to a gene: 5. In nucleotides, the CDR3 is TGTGCCATCAGTGAGAGGGGAGGGAGGTCCTACGAGCAGTACTTC. It specifies CAISERGGRSYEQYF.

The chain links TRBV24-1 to TRBJ2-1, with D possibly matching TRBD2 (6 bases). Germline values: CDR1 KGHDR, CDR2 SFDVKD. This CDR3 contains 15 residues. Trimming left V 1 base short and J 8 bases short, with 14 bases between. CDR3 sequence (DNA): TGTGCCACCAGTGATTTTTTAGTGCGGGATGATGAGCAGTTCTTC. It encodes CATSDFLVRDDEQFF.

This sequence joins TRBV7-8 and TRBJ2-1; 10 nucleotides match TRBD2. V shed 5 bases, J shed 7 bases, and the junction held 14 bases outside the gene matches. The CDR3 is 17 residues long. Germline CDR1 is SGHVS and CDR2 is FQNEAQ. The CDR3 reads CASSPHPAGGVENEQFF. DNA of the CDR3: TGTGCCAGCAGCCCCCACCCAGCGGGGGGGGTAGAAAATGAGCAGTTCTTC.

This clonotype was found a few times. The V call is TRBV15, the J call TRBJ2-7; no clear D gene. Germline loops: CDR1 LNHNV, CDR2 YYDKDF (reference sequence). Trimming shortened V by 0 bases and J by 1 base, and 10 bases separated the two germline ends. The CDR3 consists of 15 residues. CDR3 loop: CATSRDNSLSYEQYF. The CDR3 DNA reads as TGTGCCACCAGCAGAGATAATTCCTTATCCTACGAGCAGTACTTC.

The table lists this clonotype with a few counts. The J gene is TRBJ1-1, the V gene TRBV20-1; 8 bases match TRBD1. In germline, CDR1 is DFQATT, CDR2 SNEGSKA (reference sequence). J gave up 4 bases and V 5 bases, and 15 bases lay outside the gene matches. The length of the CDR3 is 16 residues. The CDR3 reads CSAPHLTGARGTEAFF. The CDR3, as DNA: TGCAGTGCTCCCCACTTGACAGGGGCCAGGGGCACTGAAGCTTTCTTT.